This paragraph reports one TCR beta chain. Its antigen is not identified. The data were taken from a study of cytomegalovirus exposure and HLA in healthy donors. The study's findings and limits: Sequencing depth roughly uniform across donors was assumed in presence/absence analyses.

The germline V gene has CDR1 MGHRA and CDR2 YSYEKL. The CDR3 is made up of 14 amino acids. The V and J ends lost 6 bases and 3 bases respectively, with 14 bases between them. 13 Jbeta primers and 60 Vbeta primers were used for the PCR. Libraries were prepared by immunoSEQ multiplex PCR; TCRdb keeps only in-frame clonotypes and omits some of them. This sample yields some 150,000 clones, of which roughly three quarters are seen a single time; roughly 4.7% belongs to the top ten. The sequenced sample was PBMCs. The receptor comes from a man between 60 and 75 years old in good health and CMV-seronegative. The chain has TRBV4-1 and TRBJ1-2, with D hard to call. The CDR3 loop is CASSQLLRDYGYTF. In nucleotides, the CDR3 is TGCGCCAGCAGTCAATTATTAAGAGACTATGGCTACACCTTC.